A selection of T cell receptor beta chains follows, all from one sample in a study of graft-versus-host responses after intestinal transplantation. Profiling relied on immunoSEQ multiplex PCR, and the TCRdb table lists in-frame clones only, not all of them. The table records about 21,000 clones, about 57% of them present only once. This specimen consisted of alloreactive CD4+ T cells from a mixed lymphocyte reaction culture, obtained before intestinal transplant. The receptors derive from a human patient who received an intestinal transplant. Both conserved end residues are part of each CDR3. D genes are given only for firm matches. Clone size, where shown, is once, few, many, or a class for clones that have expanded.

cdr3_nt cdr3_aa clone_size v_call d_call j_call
TGTGCCAGCAGCTGGGACAGGGCCAGAGACTACGAGCAGTACTTC CASSWDRARDYEQYF . TRBV5-5 TRBD1 TRBJ2-7
TGTGCCAGCAGCCCACATGGTAGCGGGGTCGGGGAGACCCAGTACTTC CASSPHGSGVGETQYF . TRBV11-2 TRBD2 TRBJ2-5
TGTGCCTGGAAAAGGGGGCTGAACGAGCAGTACTTC CAWKRGLNEQYF few TRBV30 TRBD1 TRBJ2-7
TGCAGTGCTAGACAGGGCTACGAGCAGTACTTC CSARQGYEQYF few TRBV20-1 . TRBJ2-7
TGTGCCAGCAGCTTTACTCAGGGCCTAGAGACCCAGTACTTC CASSFTQGLETQYF . TRBV7-8 . TRBJ2-5
TGTGCCAGCAGCTTATTAGGGACAGTTTACAATGAGCAGTTCTTC CASSLLGTVYNEQFF . TRBV11-1 TRBD1 TRBJ2-1
TGTGCCAGATCAGGGCCCCTATACTATGGCTACACCTTC CARSGPLYYGYTF . TRBV2 . TRBJ1-2
TGCGCCAGCAGACAGGGGACCCTCTCCTACGAGCAGTACTTC CASRQGTLSYEQYF . TRBV10-2 TRBD1 TRBJ2-7
TGTGCCAGCAGGCCTGGGACTAGGACCTACGAGCAGTACTTC CASRPGTRTYEQYF . TRBV2 TRBD2 TRBJ2-7
TGTGCCAGCAGCTTTTCTGAGACCCAGTACTTC CASSFSETQYF few TRBV7-2 . TRBJ2-5
TGTGCCAGCAGCGTCCACGCTAGCGGGAGGGCCGGTGAGCAGTTCTTC CASSVHASGRAGEQFF . TRBV5-6 TRBD2 TRBJ2-1
TGTGCCAGCAGTAGCCTATACTCTGGAAACACCATATATTTT CASSSLYSGNTIYF . TRBV6-5 . TRBJ1-3
TGTGCCAGCAGCTTAGTTTGGGGCGGGAGCAGGAAAGATACGCAGTATTTT CASSLVWGGSRKDTQYF . TRBV11-2 TRBD2 TRBJ2-3